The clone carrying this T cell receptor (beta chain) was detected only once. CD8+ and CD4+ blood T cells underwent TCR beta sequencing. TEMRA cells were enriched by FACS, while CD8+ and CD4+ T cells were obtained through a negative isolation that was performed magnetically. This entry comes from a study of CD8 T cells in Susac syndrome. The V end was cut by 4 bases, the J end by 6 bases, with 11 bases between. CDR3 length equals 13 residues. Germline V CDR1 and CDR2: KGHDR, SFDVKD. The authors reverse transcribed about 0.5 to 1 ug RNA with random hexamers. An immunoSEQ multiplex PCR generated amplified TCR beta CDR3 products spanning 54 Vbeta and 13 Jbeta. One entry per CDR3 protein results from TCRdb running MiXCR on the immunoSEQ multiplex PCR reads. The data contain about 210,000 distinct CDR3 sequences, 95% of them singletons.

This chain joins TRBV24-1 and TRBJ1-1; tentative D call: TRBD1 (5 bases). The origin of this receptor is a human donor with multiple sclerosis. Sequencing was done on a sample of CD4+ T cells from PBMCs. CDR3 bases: TGTGCCACCAGTGACGGGGCGGGGGCTGAAGCTTTCTTT. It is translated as CATSDGAGAEAFF.